The 32 T cell receptor beta chains below all came from one sample that was sequenced in a study of blood T cell repertoires in COVID-19. Sequencing used immunoSEQ multiplex PCR; TCRdb keeps in-frame clones, though not all of them. The profile shows under 250,000 clones, about 85% of them singletons. Sequencing was done on a sample of peripheral blood. Receptors originate from a middle-aged man with acute or convalescent COVID-19.

The CDR3 here is CASQTSGVFTDTQYF. CDR3 nucleotides: TGTGCCAGCCAGACTAGCGGGGTGTTCACAGATACGCAGTATTTT. This rearrangement joins TRBV13 to TRBJ2-3, with TRBD2 matching over 11 bases. Germline V lookup: CDR1 PRHDT, CDR2 FYEKMQ (reference sequence). This CDR3 comprises 15 residues. V shed 8 bases, J shed 2 bases, and the junction held 6 bases outside the gene matches. Full variable domain (remainder filled in from reference TRBV13 and TRBJ2-3): AAGVIQSPRHLIKEKRETATLKCYPIPRHDTVYWYQQGPGQDPQFLISFYEKMQSDKGSIPDRFSAQQFSDYHSELNMSSLELGDSALYFCASQTSGVFTDTQYFGPGTRLTVL.

V is TRBV3-1 (or the pseudogene TRBV3-2) and J is TRBJ2-4, with 7 bases fitting TRBD1. CDR3 length: 14 amino acids. The trim removed 4 bases at V and 5 bases at J, leaving 5 bases unmatched. Looked up from germline, CDR1 is LGHDT and CDR2 is YNNKEL (reference sequence). The CDR3 sequence: CASSLTGTENIQYF. CDR3 nucleotides: TGTGCCAGCAGCCTAACCGGGACAGAAAACATTCAGTACTTC.

The CDR3 sequence: CASSPADSPRPGAEAFF. The CDR3 bases are TGTGCCAGCTCACCAGCGGACAGCCCCAGACCAGGGGCTGAAGCTTTCTTT. V and J are TRBV18 and TRBJ1-1, with a possible D match to TRBD1 (6 bases). The CDR3 length is 17 residues. Germline V gene lookup returns CDR1 KGHSH and CDR2 LQKENI. V was shortened by 2 bases and J by 6 bases, with 22 bases between the two germline ends.

The V call is TRBV27, the J call TRBJ2-2, with TRBD1 identical over 7 bases. V was pared by 6 bases and J by 7 bases, with 5 bases of the junction left unmatched. The CDR3 loop spans 13 amino acids. Germline-derived CDR1 and CDR2 are MNHEY and SMNVEV (reference sequence). The CDR3 protein is CASRPTGYGELFF. CDR3 bases: TGTGCCAGCAGGCCGACAGGGTACGGGGAGCTGTTTTTT.

The J gene is TRBJ1-2, the V gene TRBV7-9, with 9 bases matching TRBD1. The V and J ends lost 2 bases and 3 bases, in that order; junction bases with no gene match: 7. The CDR3 length is 16 residues. The germline gives CDR1 SEHNR, CDR2 FQNEAQ (reference sequence). CDR3 DNA sequence: TGTGCCAGCAGCTTAACAGGGACAGGGTCACACTATGGCTACACCTTC. Protein sequence: CASSLTGTGSHYGYTF.

J is TRBJ1-1 and V is TRBV27, with D possibly being TRBD1 (6 bases). The CDR3 consists of 17 residues. The germline gives CDR1 MNHEY, CDR2 SMNVEV (reference sequence). V lost 7 bases, J lost 1 base, and 22 bases lay in between. The CDR3 DNA reads as TGTGCCAGCACCCCACTCGGCAGGGGTGACTCGAACACTGAAGCTTTCTTT. Translation: CASTPLGRGDSNTEAFF.

The CDR3 region is CASSQDPVGLAGYNEQFF. As DNA, the CDR3 is TGCGCCAGCAGCCAAGATCCCGTAGGACTAGCGGGTTACAATGAGCAGTTCTTC. The chain is built from TRBV4-1 and TRBJ2-1; 11 bases line up with TRBD2. CDR3 length: 18 amino acids. Germline CDR1 is MGHRA and CDR2 is YSYEKL. J was trimmed by 4 bases and V by 0 bases; bases with no gene match: 8.

This clone was picked up a small number of times. The chain joins TRBV24-1 to TRBJ2-1; 12 bases fit TRBD1. The germline V gene has CDR1 KGHDR and CDR2 SFDVKD. This CDR3 has 16 amino acids. Unmatched junction bases numbered 4, after V lost 4 bases and J lost 4 bases. The CDR3 spells CATSDAGQGAYNEQFF. In DNA, the CDR3 is TGTGCCACCAGTGACGCGGGACAGGGGGCGTACAATGAGCAGTTCTTC.

This clone has only one observation. This chain joins TRBV7-2 and TRBJ2-1; D is unclear. V lost 1 base and J lost 9, with 16 bases in between. Germline CDR1 is SGHTA and CDR2 is FQGNSA. The CDR3 totals 15 residues. The CDR3 protein is CASSLGGSYNVEQFF. CDR3 nucleotides: TGTGCCAGCAGCTTAGGAGGCAGCTACAATGTTGAGCAGTTCTTC. The variable domain in full, completed from reference TRBV7-2 and TRBJ2-1, reads GAGVSQSPSNKVTEKGKDVELRCDPISGHTALYWYRQSLGQGLEFLIYFQGNSAPDKSGLPSDRFSAERTGGSVSTLTIQRTQQEDSAVYLCASSLGGSYNVEQFFGPGTRLTVL.

This clone was counted once. This chain uses TRBV7-8 with TRBJ1-5; D uncertain. This CDR3 contains 16 residues. Germline assignment: CDR1 SGHVS and CDR2 FQNEAQ. V lost 5 bases, J lost 3 bases, and 17 bases lay in between. CDR3 nucleotide sequence: TGTGCCAGCAGCCGGGTGGGTGGAGGGATCAATCAGCCCCAGCATTTT. Its translation: CASSRVGGGINQPQHF.

This clone was observed a handful of times. The rearrangement links TRBV27 to TRBJ2-7; 7 bases line up with TRBD1. Germline V gene data show CDR1 as MNHEY and CDR2 as SMNVEV (reference sequence). Unmatched junction bases numbered 8, after V lost 9 bases and J lost 3 bases. This CDR3 comprises 13 residues. The CDR3 DNA reads TGTGCCAGGACAGGGTCGGGAATCTACGAGCAGTACTTC. Translated, it gives CARTGSGIYEQYF.

This clone is a singleton in its sample. This rearrangement joins TRBV14 to TRBJ2-5, with a weak D call TRBD1 (5 bases). The CDR3 consists of 15 residues. Germline CDR1 SGHDN, CDR2 FVKESK. V lost 1 base and J lost 3, with 12 bases in between. The CDR3 is CASSQARGPKETQYF. For the CDR3, the DNA is TGTGCCAGCAGCCAAGCTAGGGGCCCCAAAGAGACCCAGTACTTC. Using reference TRBV14 and TRBJ2-5 for the parts outside the CDR3, the full variable domain is EAGVTQFPSHSVIEKGQTVTLRCDPISGHDNLYWYRRVMGKEIKFLLHFVKESKQDESGMPNNRFLAERTGGTYSTLKVQPAELEDSGVYFCASSQARGPKETQYFGPGTRLLVL.

The chain couples TRBV29-1 to TRBJ1-1, with 7 bases that match TRBD1. Germline values: CDR1 SQVTM, CDR2 ANQGSEA. This CDR3 region has 12 residues. V shed 6 bases and J 11 bases; nucleotides not matched to a gene: 12. CDR3 in amino acids: CSVESTGTDAFF. The CDR3 DNA is TGCAGCGTCGAATCAACCGGGACAGACGCTTTCTTT. The full variable domain, its missing parts supplied by reference TRBV29-1 and TRBJ1-1, is SAVISQKPSRDICQRGTSLTIQCQVDSQVTMMFWYRQQPGQSLTLIATANQGSEATYESGFVIDKFPISRPNLTFSTLTVSNMSPEDSSIYLCSVESTGTDAFFGQGTRLTVV.

The chain has TRBV6-5 and TRBJ1-6, with 8 bases lining up with TRBD1. V lost 2 bases, J lost 9 bases, and 6 bases stayed unmatched. This CDR3 has 15 amino acids. Per the germline V gene, CDR1 is MNHEY and CDR2 is SVGAGI. CDR3 loop: CASSYQGAIGSPLHF. The CDR3 coding sequence is TGTGCCAGCAGTTACCAGGGGGCGATCGGTTCACCCCTCCACTTT.

This rearrangement joins TRBV30 to TRBJ2-5; weak D call: TRBD2 (6 bases). Germline-derived CDR1 and CDR2 are GTSNPN and SVGIG (reference sequence). This CDR3 region has 13 residues. V was pared by 4 bases and J by 1 base, with 10 bases between. The CDR3 bases are TGTGCCTGGAATCAGCGGGTCCAAGAGACCCAGTACTTC. Protein product: CAWNQRVQETQYF.

V usage is TRBV5-1 and J usage is TRBJ2-7, with 14 bases fitting TRBD2. Germline V gene sequence: CDR1 SGHRS, CDR2 YFSETQ. V shed 4 bases and J 4 bases; nucleotides not matched to a gene: 4. This CDR3 has 15 amino acids. As DNA, the CDR3 is TGCGCCAGCAGCACCGGGACTAGCGGGAGATACGAGCAGTACTTC. Amino acid sequence: CASSTGTSGRYEQYF.

The chain joins TRBV13 to TRBJ2-1; D is perhaps TRBD2 (5 bases). Trimming removed 0 bases at V and 7 bases at J, with 16 bases between. Germline assignment: CDR1 PRHDT and CDR2 FYEKMQ (reference sequence). The CDR3 is 16 residues long. CDR3 amino acids: CASSLGVGDQRNEQFF. The DNA for the CDR3 is TGTGCCAGCAGCTTAGGGGTGGGAGATCAAAGGAATGAGCAGTTCTTC.

The J gene is TRBJ2-1, the V gene TRBV24-1; TRBD2 agrees at 8 bases. The trim removed 1 base at V and 8 bases at J, leaving 3 bases unmatched. Per germline, CDR1 KGHDR and CDR2 SFDVKD. The CDR3 extends over 14 amino acids. DNA for the CDR3: TGTGCCACCAGTGATTTTGCGGGGGGCCATGAGCAGTTCTTC. As protein: CATSDFAGGHEQFF.

In its sample, this clone was seen once. The J gene is TRBJ2-7, the V gene TRBV3-1 (or the pseudogene TRBV3-2), with D possibly being TRBD1 (6 bases). Trimming removed 5 bases at V and 3 bases at J, with 14 bases between. The CDR3 length is 14 residues. The germline gives CDR1 LGHDT, CDR2 YNNKEL (reference sequence). The CDR3 nucleotides are TGTGCCAGCAGCTTCGGCGGACAGAACTACGAGCAGTACTTC. Protein sequence: CASSFGGQNYEQYF.

The CDR3 sequence: CASSPRDRVNEKLFF. The CDR3 bases are TGTGCCAGCAGCCCCCGGGACAGGGTAAATGAAAAACTGTTTTTT. The chain links TRBV13 to TRBJ1-4, with TRBD1 matching 9 bases. J gave up 5 bases and V 5 bases, and 6 bases lay outside the gene matches. The CDR3 is 15 amino acids. Per germline, CDR1 PRHDT and CDR2 FYEKMQ (reference sequence).

The rearrangement uses TRBV6-5 and TRBJ1-4; TRBD1 matches at 7 bases. After removal of 8 bases from V and 0 bases from J, the junction contained 3 bases not matched to a gene. The V gene's germline CDR1 is MNHEY and CDR2 SVGAGI. The CDR3 covers 14 residues. In nucleotides, the CDR3 is TGTGCCAGCCAGGGGGTTGCAACTAATGAAAAACTGTTTTTT. Its protein product is CASQGVATNEKLFF.

The chain carries TRBV2 and TRBJ2-3; 8 nucleotides align to TRBD1. The CDR3 contains 15 residues. V shed 6 bases, J shed 2 bases, and the junction held 7 bases outside the gene matches. Germline loops: CDR1 SNHLY, CDR2 FYNNEI. The CDR3 is CASRSSGQATDTQYF. CDR3 in DNA: TGTGCCAGCAGATCATCGGGACAGGCCACAGATACGCAGTATTTT.

The DNA of the CDR3 is TGTGCCAGTAGTATCCCTCTAGGACAGGGAAACAATGAGCAGTTCTTC. This translates into CASSIPLGQGNNEQFF. The genes are TRBV19 and TRBJ2-1, with 8 bases fitting TRBD1. The CDR3 length is 16 residues. Germline CDR1 is LNHDA and CDR2 is SQIVND (reference sequence). V shed 3 bases, J shed 5 bases, and the junction held 9 bases outside the gene matches.

This sequence joins TRBV7-2 and TRBJ2-1; D perhaps matches TRBD1 (6 bases). Germline lookup yields CDR1 SGHTA and CDR2 FQGNSA. This CDR3 is 13 amino acids long. The germline V and J ends were trimmed by 4 bases and 8 bases, with 12 bases remaining between them. CDR3 bases: TGTGCCAGCAGCTCTCTTCCAGGGGATGAGCAGTTCTTC. Its protein product is CASSSLPGDEQFF.

This chain connects TRBV30 to TRBJ2-3; the match to TRBD2 covers 8 bases. V gave up 4 bases and J gave up 3 bases; unmatched junction bases: 6. There are 14 residues in the CDR3. From germline, CDR1 is GTSNPN and CDR2 SVGIG (reference sequence). The CDR3 DNA reads as TGTGCCTGGACTCGGGGGGGGCCGACAGATACGCAGTATTTT. Its translation is CAWTRGGPTDTQYF.

The chain uses TRBV6-1 and TRBJ2-5, with TRBD2 matching 8 bases. The CDR3 has 14 residues. With 2 bases clipped from V and 9 bases from J, the junction kept 8 bases outside the gene matches. In germline, CDR1 is MNHNS, CDR2 SASEGT. The DNA for the CDR3 is TGTGCCAGCAGTGAACTAGCGGGTAGCACGGCCCAGTACTTC. Translated, it gives CASSELAGSTAQYF.

The chain joins TRBV18 to TRBJ1-2; 10 bases are a match to TRBD1. The ends lost 3 bases at V and 2 bases at J; junction bases unmatched: 9. This CDR3 comprises 17 residues. CDR1 is KGHSH and CDR2 is LQKENI in the germline V gene. The CDR3 nucleotides are TGTGCCAGCTCACCCCGGACAGGGGGGGGCGGAAACTATGGCTACACCTTC. The encoded protein is CASSPRTGGGGNYGYTF.

The CDR3 reads CASSPSLAGGGQTQYF. CDR3 DNA sequence: TGTGCCAGCAGCCCGTCCTTGGCGGGGGGCGGGCAGACCCAGTACTTC. The chain carries TRBV14 and TRBJ2-5; 8 positions match TRBD2. The V gene's germline CDR1 is SGHDN and CDR2 FVKESK. Unmatched junction bases numbered 13, after V lost 4 bases and J lost 6 bases. The CDR3 has 16 amino acids.

This chain joins TRBV19 and TRBJ1-3; 9 bases map to TRBD1. With V trimmed by 5 bases and J by 0 bases, 11 bases remained unmatched. The CDR3 is 18 residues long. Germline V gene sequence: CDR1 LNHDA, CDR2 SQIVND (reference sequence). The CDR3 coding sequence is TGTGCCAGTAGTTCCAGGGACAGGGCATCTCTCTCTGGAAACACCATATATTTT. Protein sequence: CASSSRDRASLSGNTIYF.

The chain couples TRBV5-1 to TRBJ2-1, with 7 bases that match TRBD2. The CDR3 totals 15 residues. Per germline, CDR1 SGHRS and CDR2 YFSETQ. With 1 base clipped from V and 6 bases from J, the junction kept 7 bases outside the gene matches. The CDR3 loop reads CASSLWDYPSNEQFF. Here the CDR3 DNA reads TGCGCCAGCAGCTTGTGGGACTATCCCTCCAATGAGCAGTTCTTC.

The chain combines TRBV5-1 with TRBJ1-1; D not certain. The CDR3 sequence is 13 residues long. The V gene lost 7 bases and the J gene lost 1 base, with 11 bases spanning the gap. The germline V gene encodes CDR1 SGHRS and CDR2 YFSETQ. CDR3 residues: CASLAGENTEAFF. CDR3 DNA: TGCGCCAGCCTAGCCGGGGAGAACACTGAAGCTTTCTTT.

V and J are TRBV7-2 and TRBJ2-7; D is perhaps TRBD2 (6 bases). The V gene lost 8 bases and the J gene lost 4 bases, with 18 bases spanning the gap. The germline gives CDR1 SGHTA, CDR2 FQGNSA. The CDR3 is 14 amino acids. The chain's CDR3 is CASRQSGEAYEQYF. CDR3 in DNA: TGTGCCAGCCGCCAGTCGGGGGAGGCGTACGAGCAGTACTTC. Together with reference TRBV7-2 and TRBJ2-7, the CDR3 gives the full variable domain: GAGVSQSPSNKVTEKGKDVELRCDPISGHTALYWYRQSLGQGLEFLIYFQGNSAPDKSGLPSDRFSAERTGGSVSTLTIQRTQQEDSAVYLCASRQSGEAYEQYFGPGTRLTVT.